These 21 T cell receptor beta chains came from one sample sequenced in a study of T-cell memory formation after mild COVID-19. TCRdb passed the 5' RACE reads through MiXCR, listing each CDR3 protein once. The sample has approximately 250,000 distinct CDR3 sequences, roughly 17% seen once. What was sequenced was PBMCs or a T cell subset sorted from them (not recorded which). The receptors stem from a young man who had mild COVID-19 (a few samples of this study predate the infection). Cell type and time point are not known.

Only a few counts were recorded for this clonotype. CDR3 sequence: CASSFQGSGTEAFF. The CDR3 DNA reads TGTGCCAGCAGTTTTCAAGGTTCGGGGACTGAAGCTTTCTTT. The J gene is TRBJ1-1, the V gene TRBV6-5; D unresolved. The CDR3 has 14 amino acids. V dropped 4 bases and J dropped 5 bases, with 14 bases sitting between them. Per the germline V gene, CDR1 is MNHEY and CDR2 is SVGAGI.

This chain links TRBV3-1 with TRBJ2-7; 9 positions agree with TRBD2. V dropped 4 bases and J dropped 3; count of bases not matched to a gene: 7. CDR3 length equals 15 residues. CDR1 and CDR2 (germline): LGHDT, YNNKEL (reference sequence). The CDR3 region has the DNA TGTGCCAGCAGCCCTTTAGCGGGGGCTAGCTACGAGCAGTACTTC. Encoded protein: CASSPLAGASYEQYF.

This clonotype came up a few times. The rearrangement joins TRBV29-1 to TRBJ2-5, with 8 bases lining up with TRBD1. This CDR3 comprises 14 residues. Germline V CDR1 and CDR2: SQVTM, ANQGSEA. Trimming at V came to 8 bases and at J to 2 bases, leaving 10 bases not matched to a gene. CDR3 DNA sequence: TGCAGCTCCGGAGGGAACAGGGGGCAAGAGACCCAGTACTTC. This codes for CSSGGNRGQETQYF.

The chain employs TRBV5-1 and TRBJ2-1; 7 bases fit TRBD2. The CDR3 extends over 12 amino acids. V lost 6 bases to trimming and J lost 10 bases; unmatched junction nucleotides: 7. The germline V gene has CDR1 SGHRS and CDR2 YFSETQ. CDR3 coding DNA: TGCGCCAGCACTTGGGGAGGGACCGAGCAGTTCTTC. As protein: CASTWGGTEQFF.

This clonotype was recorded a few times. The chain combines TRBV25-1 with TRBJ2-5; D might be TRBD2 (6 bases). The germline V gene encodes CDR1 MGHDK and CDR2 SYGVNS. V lost 3 bases to trimming and J lost 1 base, with 12 bases between them. The CDR3 runs to 15 residues. CDR3 in DNA: TGTGCCAGCAGTGAGGATAGCGGACCCCAAGAGACCCAGTACTTC. It specifies CASSEDSGPQETQYF.

This sequence joins TRBV25-1 and TRBJ1-1, with D maybe TRBD1 (6 bases). Germline CDR1 reads MGHDK; CDR2 reads SYGVNS. This CDR3 is built from 13 residues. Trimming removed 4 bases at V and 4 bases at J, with 10 bases between. The CDR3: CASSGQGSTEAFF. The CDR3, as DNA: TGTGCCAGCAGTGGGCAGGGGAGCACTGAAGCTTTCTTT.

The chain carries TRBV11-2 and TRBJ2-3; maybe TRBD2 (5 bases). Germline V CDR1 and CDR2: SGHAT, FQNNGV. V dropped 3 bases and J dropped 1 base, with 20 bases sitting between them. This CDR3 spans 18 amino acids. As DNA, the CDR3 is TGTGCCAGCAGCTTGGCCCCCTTCCTGGGGAGAGGCACAGATACGCAGTATTTT. It translates to CASSLAPFLGRGTDTQYF.

The chain joins TRBV4-2 to TRBJ2-2; D uncertain. CDR1 is LGHNA and CDR2 is YNFKEQ in the germline V gene. V was cut by 7 bases and J by 1 base, with 10 bases left in between. The CDR3 is 14 amino acids. CDR3 residues: CASIYTVNTGELFF. CDR3 sequence (DNA): TGTGCCAGCATCTACACAGTGAACACCGGGGAGCTGTTTTTT.

This clonotype was seen more than once but under ten times. V usage is TRBV2 and J usage is TRBJ2-7; D unresolved. The CDR3 is made up of 13 amino acids. The germline V and J ends were trimmed by 4 bases and 3 bases, with 10 bases remaining between them. CDR1 SNHLY and CDR2 FYNNEI come from the germline V gene. As DNA, the CDR3 is TGTGCCAGCAGTGTACCGGGTCTCTACGAGCAGTACTTC. Amino acid sequence: CASSVPGLYEQYF.

The sample holds a few counts of this clonotype. The chain couples TRBV7-2 to TRBJ1-5; 7 bases align to TRBD1. Germline CDR1 is SGHTA and CDR2 is FQGNSA. The CDR3 extends over 14 amino acids. V lost 5 bases to trimming and J lost 7 bases; unmatched junction nucleotides: 8. In nucleotides, the CDR3 is TGTGCCAGCAGCCCGACAGGGCAATACCAGCCCCAGCATTTT. It specifies CASSPTGQYQPQHF.

CDR3 DNA sequence: TGTGCCAGCAGCCCCAGGCGGGGGGGCGATACAGATACGCAGTATTTT. It codes for CASSPRRGGDTDTQYF. The chain is built from TRBV4-2 and TRBJ2-3; 9 bases align to TRBD2. Trimming removed 4 bases from V and 3 bases from J; junction bases left unmatched: 8. This CDR3 is 16 amino acids long. CDR1 and CDR2 from the germline V gene are LGHNA and YNFKEQ.

V gene TRBV4-3 combines with J gene TRBJ2-7; D is perhaps TRBD1 (7 bases). This CDR3 has 16 amino acids. Germline values: CDR1 LGHNA, CDR2 YSLEER. Trimming left V 0 bases short and J 2 bases short, with 14 bases between. DNA for the CDR3: TGCGCCAGCAGCCAAGATCGGGGGACAGCAGCCTACGAGCAGTACTTC. Amino acid sequence: CASSQDRGTAAYEQYF.

This clonotype was counted many times. This sequence joins TRBV2 and TRBJ2-2, with 15 bases identical to TRBD2. CDR1 is SNHLY, CDR2 FYNNEI, per germline. J was trimmed by 4 bases and V by 3 bases; bases with no gene match: 6. The CDR3 loop spans 18 amino acids. The CDR3 loop is CASSDLGLAGGPTGELFF. The CDR3 nucleotides read TGTGCCAGCAGTGACCTCGGACTAGCGGGGGGGCCCACCGGGGAGCTGTTTTTT. The whole variable domain, filled in from reference TRBV2 and TRBJ2-2, reads EPEVTQTPSHQVTQMGQEVILRCVPISNHLYFYWYRQILGQKVEFLVSFYNNEISEKSEIFDDQFSVERPDGSNFTLKIRSTKLEDSAMYFCASSDLGLAGGPTGELFFGEGSRLTVL.

This clonotype has only a few counts. V is TRBV24-1 and J is TRBJ2-5; perhaps TRBD2 as D (5 bases). Germline-derived CDR1 and CDR2 are KGHDR and SFDVKD. The ends were cut back, 6 bases at V and 6 bases at J, with 13 bases in the middle. This CDR3 has 13 amino acids. CDR3 DNA sequence: TGTGCCACCAGTTCGTCGAGCGGTAAGACCCAGTACTTC. Its protein product is CATSSSSGKTQYF.

The rearrangement joins TRBV5-8 to TRBJ2-7, with a possible D match to TRBD2 (5 bases). CDR1 SGHTS and CDR2 YDEGEE come from the germline V gene. V dropped 4 bases and J dropped 4 bases, with 15 bases sitting between them. This CDR3 spans 14 amino acids. CDR3 in DNA: TGTGCCAGCAGCCGCGGGCCTGCAGATTACGAGCAGTACTTC. Translating gives CASSRGPADYEQYF. The whole variable domain, filled in from reference TRBV5-8 and TRBJ2-7, reads EAGVTQSPTHLIKTRGQQATLRCSPISGHTSVYWYQQALGLGLQFLLWYDEGEERNRGNFPPRFSGRQFPNYSSELNVNALELEDSALYLCASSRGPADYEQYFGPGTRLTVT.

This clonotype was observed a handful of times. This chain joins TRBV27 and TRBJ2-5; no clear D. From germline, CDR1 is MNHEY and CDR2 SMNVEV (reference sequence). V was shortened by 0 bases and J by 5 bases, with 7 bases between the two germline ends. The CDR3 loop spans 13 amino acids. CDR3 protein: CASSLSSWETQYF. The CDR3 DNA reads TGTGCCAGCAGTTTATCGTCTTGGGAGACCCAGTACTTC.

This clonotype has just one count. V gene TRBV4-1 combines with J gene TRBJ2-7; a weak D match, TRBD2 (5 bases). V was shortened by 3 bases and J by 4 bases, with 16 bases between the two germline ends. The germline CDR1 and CDR2 sequences are MGHRA and YSYEKL. The CDR3 loop spans 15 amino acids. The DNA of the CDR3 is TGCGCCAGCAGCCATGAGGAGGCGGCAGAGTACGAGCAGTACTTC. Its translation is CASSHEEAAEYEQYF.

CDR3 in amino acids: CASSLRDSQMSNEQFF. The DNA for the CDR3 is TGTGCCAGCAGCTTACGGGACAGTCAAATGAGCAATGAGCAGTTCTTC. J is TRBJ2-1 and V is TRBV7-8, with TRBD1 identical over 7 bases. The V segment lost 2 bases and the J segment 6 bases; nucleotides outside the gene matches: 10. This CDR3 is built from 16 residues. Germline loops: CDR1 SGHVS, CDR2 FQNEAQ.

The V and J genes are TRBV3-1 and TRBJ1-1; weak D call: TRBD1 (5 bases). V was clipped by 4 bases and J by 6 bases, with 21 bases between them. The CDR3 runs to 16 residues. Germline V gene lookup returns CDR1 LGHDT and CDR2 YNNKEL (reference sequence). CDR3: CASSPSPARGMAEAFF. The CDR3 coding sequence is TGTGCCAGCAGCCCGTCCCCCGCTAGGGGAATGGCTGAAGCTTTCTTT.

This clonotype was counted only a few times. The rearrangement links TRBV28 to TRBJ2-1; 12 bases agree with TRBD2. Per germline, CDR1 MDHEN and CDR2 SYDVKM. V shed 8 bases and J 5 bases; nucleotides not matched to a gene: 10. The CDR3 has 16 residues. In nucleotides, the CDR3 is TGTGCCAGCCGGGGCGCTAGCGGGGGGGAAGACAATGAGCAGTTCTTC. Amino acids: CASRGASGGEDNEQFF. Based on the CDR3 plus reference TRBV28 and TRBJ2-1, the full variable domain is DVKVTQSSRYLVKRTGEKVFLECVQDMDHENMFWYRQDPGLGLRLIYFSYDVKMKEKGDIPEGYSVSREKKERFSLILESASTNQTSMYLCASRGASGGEDNEQFFGPGTRLTVL.

This clonotype showed up many times. The CDR3 nucleotides read TGCGCCAGCAGCTTGAAAGGGACCACTGAAGCTTTCTTT. It specifies CASSLKGTTEAFF. This chain links TRBV5-1 with TRBJ1-1; D perhaps matches TRBD1 (5 bases). The ends were cut back, 1 base at V and 4 bases at J, with 8 bases in the middle. Per germline, CDR1 SGHRS and CDR2 YFSETQ. CDR3 length: 13 amino acids.